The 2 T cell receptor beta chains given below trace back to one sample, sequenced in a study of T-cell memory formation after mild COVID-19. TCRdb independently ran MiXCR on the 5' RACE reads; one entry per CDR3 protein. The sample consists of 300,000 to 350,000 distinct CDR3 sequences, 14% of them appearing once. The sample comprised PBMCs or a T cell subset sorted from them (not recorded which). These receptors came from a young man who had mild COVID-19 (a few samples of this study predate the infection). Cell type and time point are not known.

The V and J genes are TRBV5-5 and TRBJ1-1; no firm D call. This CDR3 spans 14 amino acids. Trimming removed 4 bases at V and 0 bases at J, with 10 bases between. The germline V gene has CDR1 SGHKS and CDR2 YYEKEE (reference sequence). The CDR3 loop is CASSVNGMNTEAFF. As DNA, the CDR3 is TGTGCCAGCAGCGTCAACGGCATGAACACTGAAGCTTTCTTT.

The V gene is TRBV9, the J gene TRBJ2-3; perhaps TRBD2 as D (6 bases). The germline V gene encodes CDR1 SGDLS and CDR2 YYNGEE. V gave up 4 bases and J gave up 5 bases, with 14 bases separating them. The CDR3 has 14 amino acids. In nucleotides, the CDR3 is TGTGCCAGCAGCACCCGGGACTCGAGAGATACGCAGTATTTT. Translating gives CASSTRDSRDTQYF.